What follows are 22 T cell receptor beta chains derived from one specimen sequenced in a study of cytotoxic CD8 clonotypes in ibrutinib-treated CLL. The repertoire was sequenced with immunoSEQ multiplex PCR; TCRdb's copy has only in-frame clones and lacks some. The sample includes 50,000 to 65,000 clones, 57% seen only once; the top ten take roughly 14%. Sequences were derived from PBMCs, sampled after 12 months of ibrutinib treatment. The receptors come from a human donor with chronic lymphocytic leukemia.

The rearrangement uses TRBV19 and TRBJ2-7, with 7 nucleotides matching TRBD2. The trim removed 3 bases at V and 2 bases at J, leaving 1 base unmatched. This CDR3 region has 13 residues. In germline, CDR1 is LNHDA, CDR2 SQIVND (reference sequence). The CDR3 protein is CASSMGGAYEQYF. DNA for the CDR3: TGTGCCAGTAGTATGGGGGGGGCCTACGAGCAGTACTTC.

The chain carries TRBV21-1 and TRBJ2-2; the table's D gene call, TRBD1, was not cross checked with the DNA. TRBV21-1 is a listed pseudogene. The CDR3 sequence is 15 residues long. The CDR3 DNA follows: TGTGCCAGCAGAGAGGACAGGGGACGCGCCGGGGAGCTGTTTTTT. It codes for CASREDRGRAGELFF.

This clone was seen more than once but under ten times. J is TRBJ2-1 and V is TRBV18; 8 bases are a match to TRBD1. The trim removed 6 bases at V and 10 bases at J, leaving 20 bases unmatched. CDR1 KGHSH and CDR2 LQKENI come from the germline V gene. The CDR3 spans 17 residues. The CDR3 is CASSPLPPGQGRREQFF. CDR3 nucleotide sequence: TGTGCCAGCTCCCCCCTTCCCCCCGGACAGGGTCGGCGCGAGCAGTTCTTC.

This rearrangement joins TRBV7-2 to TRBJ2-7; D remains unclear. The V end was cut by 5 bases, the J end by 7 bases, with 9 bases between. The CDR3 spans 11 residues. Germline CDR1 is SGHTA and CDR2 is FQGNSA. The CDR3 DNA is TGTGCCAGCAGCCACTCCGCGGAGCAGTACTTC. Protein: CASSHSAEQYF.

The chain carries TRBV10-3 and TRBJ1-1; weak D call: TRBD1 (5 bases). The length of the CDR3 is 13 residues. The germline V and J ends were trimmed by 2 bases and 8 bases, with 12 bases remaining between them. Per germline, CDR1 ENHRY and CDR2 SYGVKD. The CDR3 region is CAISEGQGLEAFF. For the CDR3, the DNA is TGTGCCATCAGTGAGGGCCAGGGACTGGAAGCTTTCTTT.

This sequence joins TRBV7-8 and TRBJ1-1; 7 positions match TRBD1. Germline lookup yields CDR1 SGHVS and CDR2 FQNEAQ. The junction had 2 bases not matched to a gene; V was cut back by 0 bases and J by 7 bases. The CDR3 totals 13 residues. CDR3 loop: CASSLAGQYEAFF. The CDR3 DNA reads as TGTGCCAGCAGCTTAGCGGGACAGTATGAAGCTTTCTTT.

The gene calls are TRBV2 and TRBJ1-5; TRBD1 might be the D (5 bases). This CDR3 is built from 15 residues. The germline V gene encodes CDR1 SNHLY and CDR2 FYNNEI. The germline V and J ends were trimmed by 4 bases and 5 bases, with 15 bases remaining between them. For the CDR3, the DNA is TGTGCCAGCAGTGGATTGGGGGAGATCGATCAGCCCCAGCATTTT. Translation gives CASSGLGEIDQPQHF.

The gene calls are TRBV28 and TRBJ2-7; D ambiguous. The CDR3 covers 11 residues. CDR1 MDHEN and CDR2 SYDVKM come from the germline V gene. Trimming left V 2 bases short and J 7 bases short, with 6 bases between. The CDR3 nucleotides read TGTGCCAGCAGTTTAAAGTCGGAGCAGTACTTC. Translation gives CASSLKSEQYF.

The chain employs TRBV7-8 and TRBJ2-7; tentatively, D is TRBD1 (6 bases). The V and J ends lost 2 bases and 2 bases respectively, with 13 bases between them. The germline gives CDR1 SGHVS, CDR2 FQNEAQ. This CDR3 contains 15 residues. The CDR3 region has the DNA TGTGCCAGCAGCTTAACGTGGACAGCCACCTACGAGCAGTACGTC. This gives the protein CASSLTWTATYEQYV.

The chain uses TRBV7-6 and TRBJ2-3; D not resolved. V lost 5 bases and J lost 1, with 10 bases in between. The CDR3 totals 14 residues. CDR1 and CDR2 (germline): SGHVS, FNYEAQ. DNA for the CDR3: TGTGCCAGCAGCCCCGGCGGAGGCACAGATACGCAGTATTTT. Its translation: CASSPGGGTDTQYF.

The J gene is TRBJ2-4, the V gene TRBV21-1. TRBV21-1 is a listed pseudogene. CDR3 length: 15 amino acids. Here the CDR3 reads CASGYSGPKKNIQYF. CDR3 bases: TGTGCCAGCGGTTATTCCGGGCCAAAAAAAAACATTCAGTACTTC.

DNA for the CDR3: TGTGCCAGCGGGCGGCGACTCGGGGCCAACGTCCTGACTTTC. Protein sequence: CASGRRLGANVLTF. This rearrangement joins TRBV27 to TRBJ2-6; no definite D call. Looked up from germline, CDR1 is MNHEY and CDR2 is SMNVEV (reference sequence). The CDR3 sequence is 14 residues long. Trimming took 8 bases from V and 4 from J, leaving 12 bases between them.

This clone occurred a few times. The gene calls are TRBV28 and TRBJ2-5; the match to TRBD2 covers 10 bases. CDR3 length: 16 amino acids. The V and J ends lost 5 bases and 2 bases, in that order; junction bases with no gene match: 8. Per germline, CDR1 MDHEN and CDR2 SYDVKM. CDR3 protein: CASSPNLAGVQETQYF. Here the CDR3 DNA reads TGTGCCAGCAGTCCCAATCTAGCGGGGGTACAAGAGACCCAGTACTTC. The full variable domain, rest sourced from reference TRBV28 and TRBJ2-5, is DVKVTQSSRYLVKRTGEKVFLECVQDMDHENMFWYRQDPGLGLRLIYFSYDVKMKEKGDIPEGYSVSREKKERFSLILESASTNQTSMYLCASSPNLAGVQETQYFGPGTRLLVL.

The rearrangement links TRBV5-4 to TRBJ2-2; no clear D gene. CDR1 SGHNT and CDR2 YYREEE come from the germline V gene (reference sequence). The CDR3 runs to 11 residues. The V end lost 2 bases, the J end lost 6 bases, and 2 bases lay between the germline ends. CDR3 DNA sequence: TGTGCCAGCAGCTTTTCCGGGGAGCTGTTTTTT. Translated, it gives CASSFSGELFF.

The V gene is TRBV18, the J gene TRBJ2-2; the D is unclear. This CDR3 region has 14 residues. Germline-derived CDR1 and CDR2 are KGHSH and LQKENI. Trimming stripped 3 bases from V and 0 bases from J, with 5 bases between. The CDR3 nucleotides are TGTGCCAGCTCACCGACCCCGAACACCGGGGAGCTGTTTTTT. Its translation is CASSPTPNTGELFF.

This sequence joins TRBV15 and TRBJ1-5, with a weak D call TRBD1 (6 bases). Trimming cost V 4 bases and J 2 bases, with 12 bases left between them. The CDR3 is made up of 15 amino acids. In germline, CDR1 is LNHNV, CDR2 YYDKDF (reference sequence). The CDR3 region has the DNA TGTGCCACCAGCATCGACAGGATGGGCAATCAGCCCCAGCATTTT. It codes for CATSIDRMGNQPQHF.

This rearrangement joins TRBV7-2 to TRBJ2-1, with a weak D call TRBD2 (6 bases). The CDR3 is made up of 16 amino acids. The V end was cut by 5 bases, the J end by 2 bases, with 16 bases between. CDR1 and CDR2 (germline): SGHTA, FQGNSA. The CDR3 sequence is CASSPDVGGTYNEQFF. CDR3 in DNA: TGTGCCAGCAGCCCGGACGTTGGGGGGACCTACAATGAGCAGTTCTTC.

This clone was seen a few times. The chain is built from TRBV12-5 and TRBJ2-2; 10 bases agree with TRBD1. Germline V CDR1 and CDR2: LGHNT, FRNRAP. The CDR3 extends over 14 amino acids. The junction had 1 base not matched to a gene; V was cut back by 3 bases and J by 6 bases. CDR3 residues: CASGFGTGAGELFF. CDR3 coding DNA: TGTGCTAGTGGTTTCGGGACAGGGGCCGGGGAGCTGTTTTTT. Supplemented by reference TRBV12-5 and TRBJ2-2, the full variable domain reads DARVTQTPRHKVTEMGQEVTMRCQPILGHNTVFWYRQTMMQGLELLAYFRNRAPLDDSGMPKDRFSAEMPDATLATLKIQPSEPRDSAVYFCASGFGTGAGELFFGEGSRLTVL.

The V gene is TRBV28, the J gene TRBJ2-6; TRBD1 aligns across 11 bases. Germline CDR1 and CDR2: MDHEN and SYDVKM. CDR3 size: 20 residues. Germline trimming cut 2 bases from V and 2 bases from J; bases unmatched to any gene: 11. In nucleotides, the CDR3 is TGTGCCAGCAGTTTACCCCTCTGGGACAGGGGGGGCCCTGGGGCCAACGTCCTGACTTTC. It encodes CASSLPLWDRGGPGANVLTF.

CDR3 nucleotides: TGTGCCAGCAGCGTAGCCACCATTAGCACAGATACGCAGTATTTT. Its translation is CASSVATISTDTQYF. The rearrangement uses TRBV9 and TRBJ2-3; D unclear. The V gene lost 0 bases and the J gene lost 0 bases, with 8 bases spanning the gap. The V gene's germline CDR1 is SGDLS and CDR2 YYNGEE. The length of the CDR3 is 15 residues.

The genes are TRBV7-8 and TRBJ2-7; possible D gene TRBD2, 5 bases. The CDR3 extends over 18 amino acids. V gave up 2 bases and J gave up 0 bases, with 20 bases separating them. CDR1 and CDR2 (germline): SGHVS, FQNEAQ. In DNA form, the CDR3 reads TGTGCCAGCAGCTTATTTGCCGTCCGCGGCGGGCCCTCCTACGAGCAGTACTTC. Amino acids: CASSLFAVRGGPSYEQYF.

The rearrangement links TRBV28 to TRBJ1-5; D gene ambiguous. Per the germline V gene, CDR1 is MDHEN and CDR2 is SYDVKM. This CDR3 is built from 16 residues. V was shortened by 2 bases and J by 4 bases, with 15 bases between the two germline ends. The CDR3 nucleotides read TGTGCCAGCAGTTTACCCTCGAACAGCTTAAATCAGCCCCAGCATTTT. This codes for CASSLPSNSLNQPQHF.